The 6 T cell receptor beta chains reported below all come from one sample, sequenced in a study of response to subunit inactivated influenza vaccine. In TCRdb, the RT-PCR reads were re-called with MiXCR into one record per CDR3 protein. This table has some 600,000 distinct CDR3 sequences, 14% appearing once. Sequencing used PBMCs from blood, obtained approximately 15 days before vaccination. These receptors all come from a man between 50 and 59 years old who received an inactivated influenza vaccine.

The chain employs TRBV24-1 and TRBJ2-3, with D uncertain. The length of the CDR3 is 15 residues. The germline V gene encodes CDR1 KGHDR and CDR2 SFDVKD. V was cut by 1 base and J by 3 bases, with 10 bases left in between. CDR3 sequence: CATSDLLQTTDTQYF. The CDR3 region has the DNA TGTGCCACCAGTGATTTACTACAGACTACAGATACGCAGTATTTT.

This clonotype has a handful of counts. The rearrangement uses TRBV20-1 and TRBJ2-5, with a tentative D call TRBD1 (6 bases). This CDR3 is built from 14 residues. Germline CDR1 reads DFQATT; CDR2 reads SNEGSKA (reference sequence). The V gene lost 2 bases and the J gene lost 10 bases, with 20 bases spanning the gap. The CDR3 nucleotides are TGCAGTGCTAGAAGGCCGGACAGCATGGGGGACCAGTACTTC. Its protein product is CSARRPDSMGDQYF.

This clonotype was observed a handful of times. The V gene is TRBV4-2, the J gene TRBJ2-7; TRBD2 matches 10 bases. The CDR3 covers 15 residues. Germline loops: CDR1 LGHNA, CDR2 YNFKEQ. V lost 8 bases, J lost 3 bases, and 10 bases stayed unmatched. The CDR3 loop is CASGNSGGLVYEQYF. CDR3 coding DNA: TGTGCCAGCGGCAATAGCGGGGGGCTAGTCTACGAGCAGTACTTC.

This clonotype has a handful of counts. The genes are TRBV28 and TRBJ2-3; D gene unclear. V was pared by 2 bases and J by 7 bases, with 13 bases between. Germline CDR1 MDHEN, CDR2 SYDVKM. This CDR3 contains 14 residues. For the CDR3, the DNA is TGTGCCAGCAGTTTAACTCCTGGCACGAATACGCAGTATTTT. Protein: CASSLTPGTNTQYF. Full variable domain (rest looked up from reference TRBV28 and TRBJ2-3): DVKVTQSSRYLVKRTGEKVFLECVQDMDHENMFWYRQDPGLGLRLIYFSYDVKMKEKGDIPEGYSVSREKKERFSLILESASTNQTSMYLCASSLTPGTNTQYFGPGTRLTVL.

A single count supports this clonotype. The chain is built from TRBV7-9 and TRBJ2-7; 10 nucleotides match TRBD1. Germline lookup yields CDR1 SEHNR and CDR2 FQNEAQ (reference sequence). J lost 4 bases, V lost 5 bases, and 8 bases had no gene match. There are 15 residues in the CDR3. CDR3 bases: TGTGCCAGCAGCGGAAGACAGGGGGCGAAGTACGAGCAGTACTTC. Protein product: CASSGRQGAKYEQYF.

The CDR3 sequence is CASSLDTAQYF. For the CDR3, the DNA is TGTGCCAGCAGCTTGGACACAGCCCAGTACTTC. The chain combines TRBV7-8 with TRBJ2-5; TRBD1 is a possible D gene (5 bases). CDR1 is SGHVS, CDR2 FQNEAQ, per germline. Trimming stripped 3 bases from V and 9 bases from J, with 8 bases between. This CDR3 is 11 amino acids long.